This T cell receptor beta chain was sequenced in a study of CD8+CD57+ T cells in acquired aplastic anemia (dated by TCRdb to between 2017 and 2018). Concerning the study at large: Extracted DNA from sorted CD4+ and CD8+ cells averaged around 3.2 ug, ranging from roughly 0.2 to 30 ug. Mean read counts for healthy donor samples were 8.5 million to 10.8 million for CD4+ cells and roughly 12 million for CD8+ cells. Summary of the overall study and its limitations: Although 25 to 30 CD8+ CDR3 sequences were shared by patients and controls, these sequences appeared highly expressed in patients and within the immunodominant clones of patients. Patients and healthy controls showed no significant difference in CD8+ Simpson's diversity (P=0.060).

The germline V gene encodes CDR1 SGHTA and CDR2 FQGNSA. From V the trimming removes 6 bases and from J it removes 1 base, while the gene matches leave 18 bases of the junction unaccounted for. The CDR3 runs 19 amino acids, cysteine and phenylalanine included. Only the CDR3 part of the read is kept: 57 bases, read in frame from the first base. Remarks on this clonotype: The antigen it recognizes is unknown. The record has no base qualities; no much larger clone is one base away.

Profiling of TCR beta VDJ combinations and CDR3 sequences used genomic DNA as the template. An Illumina HiSeq 2000 was used for TCR repertoire sequencing. The original pipeline was this. TRBV/TRBJ rearrangement plots, CDR3 size and DJ length profiles, and Simpson's diversity index were used to evaluate the repertoires. Whichever DNA sequence was most abundant in the deep sequencing data was defined as the immunodominant clone. CDR3 amino acid sequences were screened for sharing across subjects and compared with published repertoires and the VDJdb database. TCRdb reworked the public reads: Q25 trimming with fastp, MiXCR clone assembly, productive beta chains retained. One record per CDR3 amino acid sequence lists the most common genes and DNA. Clone size and V and J calls follow TCRdb, not the original study. The sample contains about 420,000 distinct CDR3 sequences, roughly 64% of them found a single time. 3.5% to 4.5% of the sample is in the top ten clones.

The study deep-sequenced TCR repertoires of sorted CD4+ and CD8+ blood T cells from severe aplastic anemia patients and healthy subjects. Ficoll-Paque density gradient centrifugation was used to isolate peripheral blood mononuclear cells. Before DNA was extracted, CD4+ and CD8+ T cells were sorted using either FACS or magnetic beads. Specimen: sorted CD4+, CD8+, or CD8+CD57+ T cells (not recorded which) from PBMCs. The sequence is built from TRBV7-2 and TRBJ2-3; a stretch of 8 junction bases matches TRBD2. This TCR was recovered from a human donor in good health, serving as a control. The base sequence is TGTGCCAGCAGACTAGCGGTGGGGAGGGTGGCGGGGGGCACAGATACGCAGTATTTT. Protein translation: CASRLAVGRVAGGTDTQYF.